This T cell receptor (beta chain) was recovered during a study of T cells in Graves' hyperthyroidism and ophthalmopathy. Amplification yielded TCR beta CDR3 regions, with RNA transcripts as the source. First-round RT-PCR targeting the TCR CDR3 was performed with the HTBI primer set. TCRdb independently ran MiXCR on the multiplex PCR reads; one entry per CDR3 protein. Among around 540,000 distinct CDR3 sequences, 15% to 20% were seen once, and the ten largest hold around 28%. The receptor's source is a woman aged 25-40 years with Graves' ophthalmopathy. Sequenced input: blood.

DNA of the CDR3: TGTGCCAGCAGTGTAGCCGGGGGCAGTAGCACAGATACGCAGTATTTT. Its protein is CASSVAGGSSTDTQYF. This chain links TRBV2 with TRBJ2-3, with D perhaps given as TRBD1 or TRBD2 (6 bases each). The V and J ends lost 4 bases and 0 bases respectively, with 14 bases between them. From germline, CDR1 is SNHLY and CDR2 FYNNEI. The CDR3 is 16 residues long.